The sequence of this TCR beta chain was determined in a study of siplizumab effects on memory and regulatory T cells. CDR3 size: 14 residues. In germline, CDR1 is LNHDA, CDR2 SQIVND (reference sequence). V shed 3 bases and J shed 2 bases, with 8 bases lying between them. This table comes from immunoSEQ multiplex PCR, and its TCRdb copy is limited to in-frame clones, with some not included. The sample has approximately 46,000 clones; over 90% are singletons. This chain uses TRBV19 with TRBJ1-3; possibly TRBD1 for D (6 bases). The clonotype comes from a human donor in good health. The sample comprised CD8+ T cells sorted from blood. The CDR3 spells CASSIAGAGNTIYF. Written as DNA, the CDR3 is TGTGCCAGTAGTATTGCAGGGGCTGGAAACACCATATATTTT.